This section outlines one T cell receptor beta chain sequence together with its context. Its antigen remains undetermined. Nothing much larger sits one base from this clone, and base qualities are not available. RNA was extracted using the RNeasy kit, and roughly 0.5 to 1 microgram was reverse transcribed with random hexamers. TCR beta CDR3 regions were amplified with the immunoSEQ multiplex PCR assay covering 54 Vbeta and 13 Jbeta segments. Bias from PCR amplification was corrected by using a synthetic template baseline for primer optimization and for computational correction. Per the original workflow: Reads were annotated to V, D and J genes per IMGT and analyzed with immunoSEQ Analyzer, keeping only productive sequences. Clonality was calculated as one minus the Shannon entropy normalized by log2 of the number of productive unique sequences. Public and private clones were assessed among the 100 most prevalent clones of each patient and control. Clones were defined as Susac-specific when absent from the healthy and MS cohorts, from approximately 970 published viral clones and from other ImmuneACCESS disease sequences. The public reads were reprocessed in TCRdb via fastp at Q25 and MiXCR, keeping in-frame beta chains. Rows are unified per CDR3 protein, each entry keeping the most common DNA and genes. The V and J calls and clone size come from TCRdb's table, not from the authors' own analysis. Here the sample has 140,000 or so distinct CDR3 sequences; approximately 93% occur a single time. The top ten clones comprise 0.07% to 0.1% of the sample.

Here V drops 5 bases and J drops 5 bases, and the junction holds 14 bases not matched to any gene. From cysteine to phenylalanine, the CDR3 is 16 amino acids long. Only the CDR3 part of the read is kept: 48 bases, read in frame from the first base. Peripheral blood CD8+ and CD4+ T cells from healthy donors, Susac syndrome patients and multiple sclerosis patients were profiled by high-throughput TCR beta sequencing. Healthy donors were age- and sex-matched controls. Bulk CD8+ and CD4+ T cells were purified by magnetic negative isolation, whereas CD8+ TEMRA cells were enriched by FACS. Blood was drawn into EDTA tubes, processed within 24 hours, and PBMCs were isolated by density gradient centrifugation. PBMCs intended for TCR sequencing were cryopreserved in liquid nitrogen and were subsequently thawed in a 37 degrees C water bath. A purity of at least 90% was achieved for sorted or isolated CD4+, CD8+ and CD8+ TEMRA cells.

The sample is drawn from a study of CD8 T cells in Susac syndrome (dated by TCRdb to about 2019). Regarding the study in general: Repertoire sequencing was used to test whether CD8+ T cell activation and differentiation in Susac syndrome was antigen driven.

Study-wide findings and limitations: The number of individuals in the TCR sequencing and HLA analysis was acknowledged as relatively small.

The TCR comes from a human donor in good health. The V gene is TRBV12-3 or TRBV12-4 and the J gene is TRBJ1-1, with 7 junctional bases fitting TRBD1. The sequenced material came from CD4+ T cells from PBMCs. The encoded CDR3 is CASSPPILTGETEAFF. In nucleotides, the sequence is TGTGCCAGCAGTCCTCCTATCCTTACAGGGGAGACTGAAGCTTTCTTT.